This T cell receptor beta chain was identified during a study of OX40 agonist ivuxolimab in advanced cancers. Overall study context: Three patients showed partial responses: one hepatocellular carcinoma and two cutaneous melanoma cases.

Per the germline V gene, CDR1 is WNHNN and CDR2 is SYGVQD (reference sequence). With 6 bases removed from V and 7 bases from J, the gap between germline ends came to 13 bases. This CDR3 region has 12 residues. Repertoires were generated with immunoSEQ multiplex PCR, while TCRdb's copy carries only in-frame clones and drops some. The data show 65,000 to 90,000 clones, 85% seen once. Sequenced here: CD4+ or CD8+ T cells sorted from blood, sampled in a trial of the OX40 agonist ivuxolimab. This chain joins TRBV10-1 and TRBJ2-7, with D possibly being TRBD2 (6 bases). This clonotype originated in an adult with an advanced solid tumor such as melanoma, head and neck, liver or kidney cancer. This CDR3 is CASSPGGMEQYF. CDR3 nucleotides: TGCGCCAGCAGCCCCGGGGGAATGGAGCAGTACTTC.